The 19 T cell receptor beta chains listed next were all sequenced from one sample in a study of T cells in Graves' hyperthyroidism and ophthalmopathy. TCR beta CDR3 regions were amplified from RNA transcripts. Using the HTBI primer set, a first-round RT-PCR was run on the TCR CDR3. MiXCR, applied by TCRdb to the multiplex PCR reads, yields one record per CDR3 protein. The table has hundreds of thousands of distinct CDR3 sequences, roughly 40% seen once. The sequencing sample was made of blood. These receptors came from a man between 18 and 35 years old with Graves' hyperthyroidism.

The V call is TRBV7-2, the J call TRBJ1-1; D unclear. V lost 5 bases, J lost 0 bases, and 13 bases lay in between. CDR3 size: 15 residues. Germline CDR1 is SGHTA and CDR2 is FQGNSA. DNA of the CDR3: TGTGCCAGCAGCCCCTTGGACGGAATGAACACTGAAGCTTTCTTT. Translating gives CASSPLDGMNTEAFF.

This clonotype was counted ten times or more. The rearrangement links TRBV25-1 to TRBJ1-4; 8 bases agree with TRBD1. The germline V gene has CDR1 MGHDK and CDR2 SYGVNS. Unmatched junction bases numbered 7, after V lost 2 bases and J lost 8 bases. The CDR3 sequence is 15 residues long. The CDR3 sequence: CASSERWTGSEKLFF. CDR3 DNA sequence: TGTGCCAGCAGTGAACGATGGACAGGGTCCGAAAAACTGTTTTTT.

This clonotype occurred a few times. The rearrangement joins TRBV20-1 to TRBJ1-5; D is ambiguous. The germline V gene has CDR1 DFQATT and CDR2 SNEGSKA (reference sequence). The V end lost 5 bases, the J end lost 9 bases, and 20 bases lay between the germline ends. The CDR3 has 14 residues. CDR3 loop: CSASTRATGRPQHF. DNA for the CDR3: TGCAGTGCTTCCACCCGGGCTACCGGTCGGCCCCAGCATTTT.

This chain's CDR3 is CASRTGTAFQPQHF. The CDR3, as DNA: TGTGCCAGCAGAACCGGGACAGCTTTTCAGCCCCAGCATTTT. This sequence joins TRBV6-1 and TRBJ1-5; 7 bases are shared with TRBD1. Germline assignment: CDR1 MNHNS and CDR2 SASEGT. This CDR3 contains 14 residues. With V trimmed by 6 bases and J by 6 bases, 8 bases remained unmatched.

The chain employs TRBV29-1 and TRBJ2-2; tentatively, D is TRBD2 (6 bases). Deletions cut 4 bases from V and 6 bases from J, with 12 bases between. This CDR3 is 13 amino acids long. CDR1 is SQVTM and CDR2 is ANQGSEA in the germline V gene. CDR3 DNA: TGCAGCGTTGTTAGCGGTGGCTCCGGGGAGCTGTTTTTT. Translating gives CSVVSGGSGELFF.

This clonotype was picked up many times. This rearrangement joins TRBV9 to TRBJ2-7, with D unresolved. The length of the CDR3 is 15 residues. Germline V gene sequence: CDR1 SGDLS, CDR2 YYNGEE. The V and J ends lost 4 bases and 0 bases respectively, with 14 bases between them. CDR3 sequence (DNA): TGTGCCAGCAGCCCCCGCCCACAGACCTCCTACGAGCAGTACTTC. This encodes CASSPRPQTSYEQYF.

The chain uses TRBV7-2 and TRBJ2-1; D not certain. With 5 bases removed from V and 10 bases from J, the gap between germline ends came to 12 bases. CDR3 length: 12 amino acids. Germline V gives CDR1 SGHTA, CDR2 FQGNSA. The CDR3 sequence: CASSPVMEEQFF. The CDR3 DNA follows: TGTGCCAGCAGCCCCGTCATGGAAGAGCAGTTCTTC.

Of note for this clonotype: A single base separates this from a much larger clone, so it may be a read error. The chain recombines TRBV5-1 with TRBJ1-1, with D tentatively TRBD1 (5 bases). The V end was cut by 2 bases, the J end by 6 bases, with 11 bases between. The CDR3 consists of 13 residues. Germline V gene sequence: CDR1 SGHRS, CDR2 YFSETQ. The CDR3 nucleotides read TGCGCCAGCAGCTTTGACAGTTACGCTGAAGCTTTCTTT. Translation: CASSFDSYAEAFF.

This clonotype was picked up many times. The chain joins TRBV2 to TRBJ1-1; D is ambiguous. V lost 8 bases, J lost 2 bases, and 9 bases lay in between. This CDR3 has 12 amino acids. Germline values: CDR1 SNHLY, CDR2 FYNNEI. Written as DNA, the CDR3 is TGTGCCAGCGGCTATCGAAACACTGAAGCTTTCTTT. This sequence encodes CASGYRNTEAFF.

This clonotype was observed at least ten times. This chain connects TRBV6-6 to TRBJ1-6; unclear D gene. Germline V lookup: CDR1 MNHNY, CDR2 SVGAGI (reference sequence). The CDR3 has 14 residues. With 4 bases removed from V and 8 bases from J, the gap between germline ends came to 12 bases. The CDR3 spells CASSSSADYSPLHF. Written as DNA, the CDR3 is TGTGCCAGCAGTTCGTCCGCGGACTATTCACCCCTCCACTTT.

The chain is built from TRBV24-1 and TRBJ2-5; TRBD2 is a possible D gene (5 bases). Trimming cost V 3 bases and J 1 base, with 14 bases left between them. CDR3 length: 16 residues. CDR1 and CDR2 (germline): KGHDR, SFDVKD. The CDR3, as DNA: TGTGCCACCAGTGATAGCATCCGGGGTGGCCAAGAGACCCAGTACTTC. Residues: CATSDSIRGGQETQYF.

This chain links TRBV7-2 with TRBJ2-3; D may be TRBD1 (5 bases). The CDR3 runs 15 residues. CDR1 is SGHTA and CDR2 is FQGNSA in the germline V gene. The V and J ends lost 7 bases and 2 bases respectively, with 16 bases between them. DNA for the CDR3: TGTGCCAGCATCTCCTCCAACAGGAACACAGATACGCAGTATTTT. Its translation: CASISSNRNTDTQYF.

The chain joins TRBV6-1 to TRBJ2-7, with D unresolved. V lost 7 bases to trimming and J lost 5 bases, with 18 bases between them. Germline CDR1 and CDR2: MNHNS and SASEGT. The CDR3 loop spans 14 amino acids. The DNA for the CDR3 is TGTGCCAGCACCAACGGACCCCAAAGCGACGAGCAGTACTTC. Protein product: CASTNGPQSDEQYF.

The chain has TRBV19 and TRBJ1-4; 9 positions match TRBD1. V lost 4 bases and J lost 7; bases outside the gene matches: 7. The germline CDR1 and CDR2 sequences are LNHDA and SQIVND (reference sequence). CDR3 length equals 15 residues. Here the CDR3 DNA reads TGTGCCAGTAGTACCCCGGGACAGGGCGTTGAAAAACTGTTTTTT. It translates to CASSTPGQGVEKLFF.

This clonotype was seen at least ten times. The V call is TRBV29-1, the J call TRBJ1-2; D gene ambiguous. CDR3 size: 11 residues. Germline V lookup: CDR1 SQVTM, CDR2 ANQGSEA. V was clipped by 4 bases and J by 6 bases, with 9 bases between them. CDR3: CSVGGSHGYTF. In DNA form, the CDR3 reads TGCAGCGTTGGTGGATCCCATGGCTACACCTTC.

V usage is TRBV19 and J usage is TRBJ2-5, with 7 bases matching TRBD1. Germline-derived CDR1 and CDR2 are LNHDA and SQIVND (reference sequence). Trimming took 3 bases from V and 2 from J; bases not matched to a gene: 6. CDR3 length equals 15 residues. The CDR3 DNA sequence: TGTGCCAGTAGTATGGGGACAGCGTCACAAGAGACCCAGTACTTC. Translated, it gives CASSMGTASQETQYF.

The J gene is TRBJ2-5, the V gene TRBV7-9, with a possible D match to TRBD2 (7 bases). V was pared by 5 bases and J by 3 bases, with 25 bases between. CDR1 SEHNR and CDR2 FQNEAQ come from the germline V gene (reference sequence). The CDR3 is 18 residues long. In DNA, the CDR3 is TGTGCCAGCAGCCGTCGGGGGGACACCGGGGGGCTGGAAGAGACCCAGTACTTC. This translates into CASSRRGDTGGLEETQYF.

This clonotype was seen ten or more times. The chain couples TRBV7-9 to TRBJ1-2; the match to TRBD1 covers 12 bases. With 5 bases clipped from V and 8 bases from J, the junction kept 6 bases outside the gene matches. The V gene's germline CDR1 is SEHNR and CDR2 FQNEAQ (reference sequence). The CDR3 consists of 14 residues. The CDR3 reads CASSGGTGGVGYTF. The DNA for the CDR3 is TGTGCCAGCAGCGGAGGGACAGGGGGCGTCGGCTACACCTTC.

The rearrangement uses TRBV5-1 and TRBJ2-7; no definite D call. Germline CDR1 and CDR2: SGHRS and YFSETQ. The CDR3 is 14 amino acids. V was clipped by 1 base and J by 1 base, with 9 bases between them. This CDR3 reads CASSLKRRSYEQYF. CDR3 nucleotide sequence: TGCGCCAGCAGCTTGAAGCGCAGATCCTACGAGCAGTACTTC.